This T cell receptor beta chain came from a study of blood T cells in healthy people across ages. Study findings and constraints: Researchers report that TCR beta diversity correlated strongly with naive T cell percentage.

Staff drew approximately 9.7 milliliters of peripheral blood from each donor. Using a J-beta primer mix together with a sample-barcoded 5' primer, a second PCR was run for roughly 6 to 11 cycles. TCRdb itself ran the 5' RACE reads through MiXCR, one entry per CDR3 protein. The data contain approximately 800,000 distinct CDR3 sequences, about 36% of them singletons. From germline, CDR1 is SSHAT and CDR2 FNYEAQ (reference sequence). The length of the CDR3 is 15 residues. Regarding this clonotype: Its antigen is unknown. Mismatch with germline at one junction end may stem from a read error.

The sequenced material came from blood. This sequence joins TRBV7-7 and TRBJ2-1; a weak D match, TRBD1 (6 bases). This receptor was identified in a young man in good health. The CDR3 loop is CASSLGQGIYNEQFF. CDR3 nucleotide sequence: TGTGCTAGCAGCTTGGGCCAGGGGATATACAATGAGCAGTTCTTC.